The 11 T cell receptor beta chains below all came from one sample that was sequenced in a study of long-term antiretroviral therapy in people with HIV. A v3.0 immunoSEQ assay was performed at survey level. Data came from immunoSEQ multiplex PCR; TCRdb stores just in-frame clones and leaves some out. Among 23,000 or so clones listed, 84% were seen once. This specimen consisted of unsorted PBMCs, obtained 0.1 years before starting antiretroviral therapy. These receptors all stem from a man younger than 35 with HIV.

This sequence joins TRBV27 and TRBJ1-5; tentative D call: TRBD1 (5 bases). CDR3 length equals 13 residues. From germline, CDR1 is MNHEY and CDR2 SMNVEV (reference sequence). V lost 2 bases to trimming and J lost 7 bases, with 9 bases between them. As DNA, the CDR3 is TGTGCCAGCAGTTTAGCAGGGTCACAGCCCCAGCATTTT. Its translation is CASSLAGSQPQHF.

The rearrangement links TRBV7-3 to TRBJ2-2; TRBD2 aligns across 14 bases. Per the germline V gene, CDR1 is SGHTA and CDR2 is FQGTGA. The J segment lost 5 bases and the V segment lost 1 base, leaving 12 bases of the junction unmatched. The CDR3 totals 20 residues. The CDR3 bases are TGTGCCAGCAGCTTAAGTGTCCCGGGACTAGCGGGAGCGGTGACCGGGGAGCTGTTTTTT. Translating it yields CASSLSVPGLAGAVTGELFF.

The chain recombines TRBV7-3 with TRBJ1-1; D ambiguous. Germline V gives CDR1 SGHTA, CDR2 FQGTGA. V was trimmed by 5 bases and J by 1 base, leaving 8 bases between them. The CDR3 runs to 13 residues. CDR3 sequence reads: CASSARRNTEAFF. The CDR3 bases are TGTGCCAGCAGCGCGAGAAGGAACACTGAAGCTTTCTTT.

The chain employs TRBV5-5 and TRBJ2-5, with D possibly matching TRBD1 (5 bases). The germline CDR1 and CDR2 sequences are SGHKS and YYEKEE (reference sequence). V was cut by 1 base and J by 2 bases, with 9 bases left in between. This CDR3 is 14 amino acids long. CDR3 DNA: TGTGCCAGCAGCTTGAGTACAGGACAAGAGACCCAGTACTTC. Translation gives CASSLSTGQETQYF.

CDR3 nucleotide sequence: TGTGCCAGTAGTTCCAGGACAGGGGGCCCCTATGGCTACACCTTC. Its protein product is CASSSRTGGPYGYTF. The chain is built from TRBV19 and TRBJ1-2, with 11 bases matching TRBD1. The germline V gene encodes CDR1 LNHDA and CDR2 SQIVND (reference sequence). The ends lost 5 bases at V and 4 bases at J; junction bases unmatched: 6. The CDR3 runs 15 residues.

The J gene is TRBJ2-1, the V gene TRBV2; the D is unclear. The CDR3 has 17 amino acids. Germline CDR1 is SNHLY and CDR2 is FYNNEI. Trimming took 0 bases from V and 6 from J, leaving 18 bases between them. The CDR3 region is CASSEASVPGPGNEQFF. Here the CDR3 DNA reads TGTGCCAGCAGTGAAGCTTCGGTTCCAGGTCCGGGCAATGAGCAGTTCTTC. Based on the CDR3 plus reference TRBV2 and TRBJ2-1, the full variable domain is EPEVTQTPSHQVTQMGQEVILRCVPISNHLYFYWYRQILGQKVEFLVSFYNNEISEKSEIFDDQFSVERPDGSNFTLKIRSTKLEDSAMYFCASSEASVPGPGNEQFFGPGTRLTVL.

This chain connects TRBV5-1 to TRBJ2-2; no firm D call. The CDR3 runs to 14 residues. V shed 0 bases and J shed 3 bases, with 6 bases lying between them. Germline V gives CDR1 SGHRS, CDR2 YFSETQ. The CDR3 nucleotides are TGCGCCAGCAGCTTGGGGATGGACACCGGGGAGCTGTTTTTT. Residues: CASSLGMDTGELFF.

This CDR3 reads CAWEWDSHSGANVLTF. DNA of the CDR3: TGTGCCTGGGAATGGGACAGCCACTCTGGGGCCAACGTCCTGACTTTC. This rearrangement joins TRBV30 to TRBJ2-6, with 7 bases matching TRBD1. This CDR3 contains 16 residues. Trimming at V came to 5 bases and at J to 0 bases, leaving 7 bases not matched to a gene. Germline lookup yields CDR1 GTSNPN and CDR2 SVGIG (reference sequence).

This chain links TRBV7-8 with TRBJ2-7; D may be TRBD2 (6 bases). This CDR3 is 13 amino acids long. Trimming stripped 4 bases from V and 7 bases from J, with 14 bases between. Per germline, CDR1 SGHVS and CDR2 FQNEAQ. CDR3: CASSSTSGHEQYF. The CDR3 DNA reads as TGTGCCAGCAGCTCGACTAGTGGCCATGAGCAGTACTTC. The full variable domain, its missing parts supplied by reference TRBV7-8 and TRBJ2-7, is GAGVSQSPRYKVAKRGQDVALRCDPISGHVSLFWYQQALGQGPEFLTYFQNEAQLDKSGLPSDRFFAERPEGSVSTLKIQRTQQEDSAVYLCASSSTSGHEQYFGPGTRLTVT.

The V and J genes are TRBV29-1 and TRBJ2-7; 11 nucleotides line up with TRBD2. The trim removed 7 bases at V and 5 bases at J, leaving 7 bases unmatched. The germline CDR1 and CDR2 sequences are SQVTM and ANQGSEA. The CDR3 length is 13 residues. The CDR3 here is CSGTSGSLDEQYF. In nucleotides, the CDR3 is TGCAGCGGTACTAGCGGGAGTCTGGACGAGCAGTACTTC.

The genes are TRBV10-3 and TRBJ2-3; D may be TRBD2 (5 bases). Germline assignment: CDR1 ENHRY and CDR2 SYGVKD. The CDR3 is made up of 13 amino acids. V was shortened by 6 bases and J by 6 bases, with 13 bases between the two germline ends. CDR3: CAISSGNGDTQYF. The CDR3 bases are TGTGCCATCAGCTCCGGGAACGGGGATACGCAGTATTTT.